These 19 T cell receptor beta chains originate from one sample sequenced in a study of blood T cell repertoires in COVID-19. Assay used: immunoSEQ multiplex PCR; TCRdb lists only in-frame clones, some missing. The sample holds roughly 100,000 clones, about 86% seen once. The sequenced material came from peripheral blood. These receptors were taken from a woman aged 65 to 85 with acute or convalescent COVID-19.

The chain couples TRBV29-1 to TRBJ2-3; tentatively, D is TRBD2 (6 bases). V dropped 2 bases and J dropped 2 bases, with 14 bases sitting between them. Germline V CDR1 and CDR2: SQVTM, ANQGSEA. The CDR3 contains 15 residues. The CDR3 region has the DNA TGCAGCGTTGAAAAAGGGCGGGACCCCACAGATACGCAGTATTTT. Protein product: CSVEKGRDPTDTQYF.

This chain links TRBV5-8 with TRBJ2-1, with 9 bases aligning to TRBD2. The germline CDR1 and CDR2 sequences are SGHTS and YDEGEE. CDR3 length: 14 amino acids. The ends lost 7 bases at V and 5 bases at J; junction bases unmatched: 7. In nucleotides, the CDR3 is TGTGCCAGCGGGCTAGCGGGATACAACAATGAGCAGTTCTTC. Translation gives CASGLAGYNNEQFF.

The J gene is TRBJ2-1, the V gene TRBV19, with 7 bases matching TRBD2. CDR1 is LNHDA and CDR2 is SQIVND in the germline V gene (reference sequence). With 1 base clipped from V and 11 bases from J, the junction kept 2 bases outside the gene matches. The CDR3 is 12 amino acids. The CDR3 is CASSIGGGKQFF. The CDR3 DNA reads TGTGCCAGTAGTATAGGGGGGGGAAAGCAGTTCTTC.

The rearrangement joins TRBV11-2 to TRBJ2-3; 9 bases match TRBD1. The CDR3 spans 15 residues. The germline gives CDR1 SGHAT, CDR2 FQNNGV. The V segment lost 5 bases and the J segment 4 bases; nucleotides outside the gene matches: 7. The CDR3 DNA sequence: TGTGCCAGCAGCCTGGGGACAGGGACCGCAGATACGCAGTATTTT. It codes for CASSLGTGTADTQYF.

V usage is TRBV30 and J usage is TRBJ2-1, with 12 bases identical to TRBD2. CDR3 length: 19 residues. Germline CDR1 and CDR2: GTSNPN and SVGIG (reference sequence). Trimming removed 0 bases from V and 4 bases from J; junction bases left unmatched: 13. The CDR3 nucleotides read TGTGCCTGGAGTGTACGGGCTAGCGGGAGGGCCCCCCGATACAATGAGCAGTTCTTC. Residues: CAWSVRASGRAPRYNEQFF.

This clone was recorded only once. This chain joins TRBV21-1 and TRBJ2-5; no DNA check was done on the table's D call, TRBD2. TRBV21-1 is shown as a pseudogene. The CDR3 extends over 17 amino acids. The CDR3 loop reads CASSSLGRGGSQETQYF. DNA for the CDR3: TGTGCCAGCAGCTCCCTCGGGCGGGGCGGATCCCAAGAGACCCAGTACTTC.

This chain joins TRBV5-1 and TRBJ1-1; TRBD1 agrees at 10 bases. The CDR3 loop spans 14 amino acids. The V gene's germline CDR1 is SGHRS and CDR2 YFSETQ. The junction had 5 bases not matched to a gene; V was cut back by 4 bases and J by 5 bases. CDR3 sequence: CASSGGTGVTEAFF. The DNA for the CDR3 is TGCGCCAGCAGCGGCGGGACAGGGGTTACTGAAGCTTTCTTT.

Regarding this clone: The junction shows a germline mismatch at one end, possibly a read error. The same CDR3 arises from other DNA sequences in this sample as well. V usage is TRBV11-2 and J usage is TRBJ2-7, with D possibly being TRBD2 (7 bases). CDR1 is SGHAT and CDR2 is FQNNGV in the germline V gene. The CDR3 is 15 amino acids. The CDR3 DNA follows: TGTGCCAGCAGCCCTGGTTGGGGGGGCTCCTACGAGCAGTACTTT. This sequence encodes CASSPGWGGSYEQYF.

This clone has only a few counts. The rearrangement joins TRBV18 to TRBJ1-1; D is undetermined. Trimming took 6 bases from V and 1 from J, leaving 9 bases between them. The CDR3 consists of 13 residues. Germline CDR1 and CDR2: KGHSH and LQKENI. The CDR3 is CASSQNGNTEAFF. In nucleotides, the CDR3 is TGTGCCAGCTCGCAAAACGGGAACACTGAAGCTTTCTTT. Full variable domain (remainder filled in from reference TRBV18 and TRBJ1-1): NAGVMQNPRHLVRRRGQEARLRCSPMKGHSHVYWYRQLPEEGLKFMVYLQKENIIDESGMPKERFSAEFPKEGPSILRIQQVVRGDSAAYFCASSQNGNTEAFFGQGTRLTVV.

The gene calls are TRBV7-2 and TRBJ1-3; TRBD1 is a possible D gene (5 bases). The CDR3 sequence is 15 residues long. The V gene lost 1 base and the J gene lost 0 bases, with 7 bases spanning the gap. The germline CDR1 and CDR2 sequences are SGHTA and FQGNSA. This CDR3 is CASSLDRSSGNTIYF. The CDR3 DNA is TGTGCCAGCAGCTTAGACAGGTCCTCTGGAAACACCATATATTTT.

The rearrangement links TRBV7-9 to TRBJ1-1; the D gene is possibly TRBD1 (6 bases). The CDR3 is made up of 16 amino acids. Trimming cost V 5 bases and J 6 bases, with 22 bases left between them. Germline assignment: CDR1 SEHNR and CDR2 FQNEAQ (reference sequence). CDR3 sequence: CASSPLGATQGAEAFF. The CDR3 nucleotides read TGTGCCAGCAGCCCTCTGGGGGCAACCCAAGGGGCTGAAGCTTTCTTT. Supplemented by reference TRBV7-9 and TRBJ1-1, the full variable domain reads DTGVSQNPRHKITKRGQNVTFRCDPISEHNRLYWYRQTLGQGPEFLTYFQNEAQLEKSRLLSDRFSAERPKGSFSTLEIQRTEQGDSAMYLCASSPLGATQGAEAFFGQGTRLTVV.

The chain couples TRBV6-5 to TRBJ2-6; D not resolved. Germline V lookup: CDR1 MNHEY, CDR2 SVGAGI. V shed 5 bases and J shed 0 bases, with 8 bases lying between them. This CDR3 has 15 amino acids. As DNA, the CDR3 is TGTGCCAGCAGTAATGTTTACTCTGGGGCCAACGTCCTGACTTTC. Translation gives CASSNVYSGANVLTF.

CDR3 in DNA: TGTGCCAGCATGATCGGGAAGGGAACCTACGAGCAGTACTTC. Its translation: CASMIGKGTYEQYF. The chain couples TRBV2 to TRBJ2-7; tentatively, D is TRBD2 (5 bases). CDR1 and CDR2 from the germline V gene are SNHLY and FYNNEI. The ends were cut back, 7 bases at V and 2 bases at J, with 15 bases in the middle. The CDR3 totals 14 residues.

V gene TRBV7-3 combines with J gene TRBJ2-1; the match to TRBD2 covers 8 bases. CDR1 SGHTA and CDR2 FQGTGA come from the germline V gene. The CDR3 loop spans 15 amino acids. Losses at the gene ends were 5 bases for V and 0 bases for J; bases not matched to a gene: 3. The CDR3 spells CASSPGGSSYNEQFF. CDR3 coding DNA: TGTGCCAGCAGCCCGGGGGGGAGCTCCTACAATGAGCAGTTCTTC.

The chain carries TRBV19 and TRBJ1-5; TRBD1 is a possible D gene (5 bases). The CDR3 extends over 16 amino acids. V lost 5 bases to trimming and J lost 2 bases, with 16 bases between them. The germline CDR1 and CDR2 sequences are LNHDA and SQIVND (reference sequence). This CDR3 is CASSDERGGGNQPQHF. The CDR3 region has the DNA TGTGCCAGTAGTGACGAAAGGGGCGGCGGCAATCAGCCCCAGCATTTT.

As concerns this clone: The junction departs from germline at one end; a sequencing error may be responsible. This rearrangement joins TRBV5-5 to TRBJ1-2; D might be TRBD1 (5 bases). Germline V CDR1 and CDR2: SGHKS, YYEKEE (reference sequence). The CDR3 sequence is 17 residues long. The DNA of the CDR3 is TGTGCCAGCAGGTCCGACACGAACGCCGGGAGGGGCCGTGGTGAGGCCTTC. Translating gives CASRSDTNAGRGRGEAF.

As regards this clone: The junction departs from the called germline gene at one end, perhaps through a read error. This chain links TRBV6-5 with TRBJ1-6, with D perhaps matching TRBD1 (5 bases). Germline assignment: CDR1 MNHEY and CDR2 SVGAGI. The length of the CDR3 is 14 residues. CDR3 DNA: TGTGCCAGCAGCTTGGACACCTATGATTCACCCCTCCACTTT. The encoded protein is CASSLDTYDSPLHF.

The gene calls are TRBV29-1 and TRBJ2-1; 10 bases map to TRBD2. V was pared by 4 bases and J by 6 bases, with 6 bases of the junction left unmatched. Germline loops: CDR1 SQVTM, CDR2 ANQGSEA. CDR3 length: 14 amino acids. Here the CDR3 DNA reads TGCAGCGTTGTTGGGTGGACTAGCGGCAATGAGCAGTTCTTC. Amino acids: CSVVGWTSGNEQFF.

V is TRBV7-6 and J is TRBJ2-1; 9 bases are shared with TRBD2. V shed 5 bases and J 6 bases; nucleotides not matched to a gene: 8. The germline V gene encodes CDR1 SGHVS and CDR2 FNYEAQ. The CDR3 contains 15 residues. DNA of the CDR3: TGTGCCAGCAGCGGGTCGACTAGCGGTGCCAATGAGCAGTTCTTC. It translates to CASSGSTSGANEQFF. The full variable domain, completed using reference TRBV7-6 and TRBJ2-1, is GAGVSQSPRYKVTKRGQDVALRCDPISGHVSLYWYRQALGQGPEFLTYFNYEAQQDKSGLPNDRFSAERPEGSISTLTIQRTEQRDSAMYRCASSGSTSGANEQFFGPGTRLTVL.